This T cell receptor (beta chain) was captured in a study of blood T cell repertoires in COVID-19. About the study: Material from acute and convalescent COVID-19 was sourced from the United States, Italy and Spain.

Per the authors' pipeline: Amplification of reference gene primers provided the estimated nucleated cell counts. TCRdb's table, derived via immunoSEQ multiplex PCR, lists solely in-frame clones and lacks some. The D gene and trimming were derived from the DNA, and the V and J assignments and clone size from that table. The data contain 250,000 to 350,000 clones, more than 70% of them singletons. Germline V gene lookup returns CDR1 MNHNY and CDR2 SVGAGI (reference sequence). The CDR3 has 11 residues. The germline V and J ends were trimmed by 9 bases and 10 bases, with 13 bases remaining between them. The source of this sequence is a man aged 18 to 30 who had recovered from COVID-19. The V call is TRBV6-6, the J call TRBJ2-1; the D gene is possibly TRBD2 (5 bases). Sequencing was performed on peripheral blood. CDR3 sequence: CASQLALEQFF. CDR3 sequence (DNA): TGTGCCAGTCAATTAGCGCTGGAGCAGTTCTTC.